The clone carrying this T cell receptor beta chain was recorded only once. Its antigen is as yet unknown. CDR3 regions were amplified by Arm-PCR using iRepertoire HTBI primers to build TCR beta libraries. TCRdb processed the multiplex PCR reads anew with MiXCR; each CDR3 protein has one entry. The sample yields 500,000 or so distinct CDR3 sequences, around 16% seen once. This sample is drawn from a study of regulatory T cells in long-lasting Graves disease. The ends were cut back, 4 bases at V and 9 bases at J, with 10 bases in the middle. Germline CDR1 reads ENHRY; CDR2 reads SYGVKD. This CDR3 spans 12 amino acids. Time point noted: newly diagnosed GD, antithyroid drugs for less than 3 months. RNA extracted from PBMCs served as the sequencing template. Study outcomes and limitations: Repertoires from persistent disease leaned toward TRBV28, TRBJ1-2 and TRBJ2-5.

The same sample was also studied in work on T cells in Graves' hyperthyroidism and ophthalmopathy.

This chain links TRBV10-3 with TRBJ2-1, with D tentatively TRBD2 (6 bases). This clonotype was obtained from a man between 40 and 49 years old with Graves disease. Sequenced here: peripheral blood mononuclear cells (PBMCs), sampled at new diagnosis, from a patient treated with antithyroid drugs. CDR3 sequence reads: CAISVGGGEQFF. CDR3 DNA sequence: TGTGCCATCAGTGTGGGGGGAGGTGAGCAGTTCTTC.